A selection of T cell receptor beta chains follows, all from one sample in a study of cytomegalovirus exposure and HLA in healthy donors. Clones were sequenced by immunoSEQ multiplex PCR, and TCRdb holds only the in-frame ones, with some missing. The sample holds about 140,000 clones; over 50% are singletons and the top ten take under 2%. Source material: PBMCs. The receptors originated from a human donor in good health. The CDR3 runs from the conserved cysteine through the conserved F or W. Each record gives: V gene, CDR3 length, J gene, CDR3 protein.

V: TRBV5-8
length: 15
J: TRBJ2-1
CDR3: CASSLPGQGDNEQFF

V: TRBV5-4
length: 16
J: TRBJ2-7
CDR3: CASSGQPQGIGNEQYF

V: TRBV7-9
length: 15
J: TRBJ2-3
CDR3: CASSSRTSGADTQYF

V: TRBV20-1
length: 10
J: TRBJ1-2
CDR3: CSTGTGGYTF

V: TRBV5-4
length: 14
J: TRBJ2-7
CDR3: CASTPGTSSYEQYF

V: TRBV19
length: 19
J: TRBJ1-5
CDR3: CASSIDIYGQGGGNQPQHF

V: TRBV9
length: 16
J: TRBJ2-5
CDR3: CASSVELAGGRETQYF

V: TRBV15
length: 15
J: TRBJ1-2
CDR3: CATSREGQAIYGYTF

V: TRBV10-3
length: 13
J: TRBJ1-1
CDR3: CAIRWDSNTEAFF

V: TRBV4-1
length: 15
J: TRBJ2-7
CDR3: CASSIRPGQPYEQYF